These 14 T cell receptor beta chains were all obtained from the same sample, sequenced in a study of blood T cell repertoires in COVID-19 (dated by TCRdb to 2018 to 2021). The library relied on the immunoSEQ multiplex PCR assay. Imported from immuneACCESS, the table was reduced by TCRdb to in-frame sequences with V and J called. These copies leave out some clones; in studies compared against another copy, an unresolved V gene accounts for under half, and the cause of the remainder is not known. A total of roughly 340,000 clones appear in this sample, 80% to 90% of them only once. The ten largest account for roughly 1% of the sample. The sequenced sample was PBMCs or T cells enriched from blood (not recorded which). The source of these receptors is a man aged 18-30 years who had recovered from COVID-19.

This CDR3 reads CASSLSSGVLYEQFF. The CDR3 nucleotides are TGTGCCAGCAGCTTGAGTAGCGGCGTTCTCTATGAGCAGTTCTTC. The rearrangement joins TRBV11-2 to TRBJ2-1, with D possibly being TRBD2 (6 bases). The ends were cut back, 3 bases at V and 8 bases at J, with 17 bases in the middle. The germline V gene encodes CDR1 SGHAT and CDR2 FQNNGV. This CDR3 contains 15 residues.

The chain recombines TRBV11-2 with TRBJ1-5; 10 bases agree with TRBD1. The V and J ends lost 4 bases and 3 bases, in that order; junction bases with no gene match: 3. The CDR3 runs 15 residues. Germline V gene data show CDR1 as SGHAT and CDR2 as FQNNGV. CDR3 region: CASSWGQGNNQPQHF. The CDR3 nucleotides are TGTGCCAGCAGCTGGGGACAGGGGAACAATCAGCCCCAGCATTTT.

The V call is TRBV2, the J call TRBJ1-2; D may be TRBD1 (6 bases). CDR1 SNHLY and CDR2 FYNNEI come from the germline V gene. The CDR3 has 12 residues. With 7 bases removed from V and 8 bases from J, the gap between germline ends came to 14 bases. CDR3 loop: CASKGPGAGYTF. CDR3 bases: TGTGCCAGCAAGGGACCAGGGGCAGGCTACACCTTC. The full variable domain, its missing parts supplied by reference TRBV2 and TRBJ1-2, is EPEVTQTPSHQVTQMGQEVILRCVPISNHLYFYWYRQILGQKVEFLVSFYNNEISEKSEIFDDQFSVERPDGSNFTLKIRSTKLEDSAMYFCASKGPGAGYTFGSGTRLTVV.

This clone was detected only a few times. The genes are TRBV29-1 and TRBJ2-4; TRBD2 might be the D (5 bases). Per germline, CDR1 SQVTM and CDR2 ANQGSEA. Trimming shortened V by 0 bases and J by 0 bases, and 12 bases separated the two germline ends. This CDR3 comprises 16 residues. The CDR3 nucleotides are TGCAGCGTTGAAGATCCTGTCGGGGAAGCCAAAAACATTCAGTACTTC. This codes for CSVEDPVGEAKNIQYF. Full variable domain (remainder filled in from reference TRBV29-1 and TRBJ2-4): SAVISQKPSRDICQRGTSLTIQCQVDSQVTMMFWYRQQPGQSLTLIATANQGSEATYESGFVIDKFPISRPNLTFSTLTVSNMSPEDSSIYLCSVEDPVGEAKNIQYFGAGTRLSVL.

The V and J genes are TRBV27 and TRBJ2-2, with D possibly matching TRBD2 (6 bases). Germline CDR1 reads MNHEY; CDR2 reads SMNVEV (reference sequence). The CDR3 spans 16 residues. The V end lost 2 bases, the J end lost 7 bases, and 17 bases lay between the germline ends. CDR3: CASSLNKGRRVGELFF. Written as DNA, the CDR3 is TGTGCCAGCAGTTTAAATAAGGGACGGAGGGTCGGGGAGCTGTTTTTT.

This clone appeared once. V and J are TRBV18 and TRBJ2-1; D is possibly TRBD2 (5 bases). Between the trimmed V and J ends, which lost 5 bases and 1 base, there was a span of 6 bases. The CDR3 consists of 13 residues. Germline V gene data show CDR1 as KGHSH and CDR2 as LQKENI. The CDR3 DNA follows: TGTGCCAGCTCAAGGGAGTCCTACAATGAGCAGTTCTTC. It codes for CASSRESYNEQFF.

This clone is a singleton in its sample. The chain joins TRBV10-3 to TRBJ2-5; 10 bases line up with TRBD1. The J segment lost 7 bases and the V segment lost 5 bases, leaving 10 bases of the junction unmatched. CDR3 length: 15 amino acids. The germline V gene encodes CDR1 ENHRY and CDR2 SYGVKD. For the CDR3, the DNA is TGTGCCATCAGTCCCGACAGGGGGCGCTTTGGGACCCAGTACTTC. Protein product: CAISPDRGRFGTQYF.

The chain recombines TRBV7-2 with TRBJ2-3; the D gene is possibly TRBD2 (5 bases). The germline CDR1 and CDR2 sequences are SGHTA and FQGNSA. V was clipped by 5 bases and J by 6 bases, with 9 bases between them. This CDR3 is built from 12 residues. The CDR3 sequence is CASSPGEDTQYF. In DNA, the CDR3 is TGTGCCAGCAGCCCCGGGGAGGATACGCAGTATTTT. Using reference TRBV7-2 and TRBJ2-3 for the parts outside the CDR3, the full variable domain is GAGVSQSPSNKVTEKGKDVELRCDPISGHTALYWYRQSLGQGLEFLIYFQGNSAPDKSGLPSDRFSAERTGGSVSTLTIQRTQQEDSAVYLCASSPGEDTQYFGPGTRLTVL.

The chain is built from TRBV12-3 or TRBV12-4 and TRBJ1-2, with D tentatively TRBD1 (6 bases). The CDR3 has 13 amino acids. Trimming stripped 7 bases from V and 3 bases from J, with 12 bases between. The chain's CDR3 is CASNQQGYYGYTF. The DNA of the CDR3 is TGTGCCAGCAACCAACAGGGCTACTATGGCTACACCTTC.

CDR3 nucleotides: TGTGCCAGCAGTCCGGGGCAGGGGGGATACGAGCAGTACTTC. It translates to CASSPGQGGYEQYF. The V gene is TRBV6-5, the J gene TRBJ2-7; D perhaps matches TRBD1 (7 bases). Germline values: CDR1 MNHEY, CDR2 SVGAGI. Trimming shortened V by 5 bases and J by 4 bases, and 15 bases separated the two germline ends. CDR3 length: 14 residues.

The chain employs TRBV5-1 and TRBJ2-6, with 12 bases aligning to TRBD2. From germline, CDR1 is SGHRS and CDR2 YFSETQ. The CDR3 is 18 residues long. V trimming: 3 bases; J trimming: 1 base; junction bases outside the gene matches: 5. The CDR3, as DNA: TGCGCCAGCAGCTCCTCCGGGACTAGCGGGTCTGGGGCCAACGTCCTGACTTTC. Its protein is CASSSSGTSGSGANVLTF.

The V gene is TRBV9, the J gene TRBJ2-1, with 8 bases aligning to TRBD1. This CDR3 is built from 17 residues. V trimming: 3 bases; J trimming: 2 bases; junction bases outside the gene matches: 10. The germline CDR1 and CDR2 sequences are SGDLS and YYNGEE. This CDR3 reads CASSEHRQGRPYNEQFF. In DNA, the CDR3 is TGTGCCAGCAGCGAGCACCGACAGGGGAGGCCCTACAATGAGCAGTTCTTC. The full variable domain, its missing parts supplied by reference TRBV9 and TRBJ2-1, is DSGVTQTPKHLITATGQRVTLRCSPRSGDLSVYWYQQSLDQGLQFLIQYYNGEERAKGNILERFSAQQFPDLHSELNLSSLELGDSALYFCASSEHRQGRPYNEQFFGPGTRLTVL.

With respect to this clone: The sample carries other DNA sequences with the same CDR3. V usage is TRBV7-9 and J usage is TRBJ1-5; 10 bases align to TRBD1. V lost 3 bases, J lost 5 bases, and 1 base stayed unmatched. Looked up from germline, CDR1 is SEHNR and CDR2 is FQNEAQ (reference sequence). CDR3 size: 14 residues. Here the CDR3 reads CASSFGQGDQPQHF. The CDR3 bases are TGTGCCAGCAGCTTTGGACAGGGGGATCAGCCCCAGCATTTT. The full variable domain, with the rest looked up from reference TRBV7-9 and TRBJ1-5, is DTGVSQNPRHKITKRGQNVTFRCDPISEHNRLYWYRQTLGQGPEFLTYFQNEAQLEKSRLLSDRFSAERPKGSFSTLEIQRTEQGDSAMYLCASSFGQGDQPQHFGDGTRLSIL.

The chain is built from TRBV7-9 and TRBJ1-1; D is unclear. The CDR3 spans 16 residues. Trimming left V 1 base short and J 1 base short, with 13 bases between. CDR1 and CDR2 from the germline V gene are SEHNR and FQNEAQ (reference sequence). The CDR3 spells CASSLGSGRPNTEAFF. CDR3 sequence (DNA): TGTGCCAGCAGCTTAGGTTCTGGCAGGCCGAACACTGAAGCTTTCTTT.